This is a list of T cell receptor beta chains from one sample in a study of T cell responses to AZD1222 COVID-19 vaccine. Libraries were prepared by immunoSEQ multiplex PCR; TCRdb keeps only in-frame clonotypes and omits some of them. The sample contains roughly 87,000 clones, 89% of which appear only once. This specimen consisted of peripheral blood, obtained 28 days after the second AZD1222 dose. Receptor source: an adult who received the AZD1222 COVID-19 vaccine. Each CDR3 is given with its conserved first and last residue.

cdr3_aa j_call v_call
CASSLSSYNSPLHF TRBJ1-6 TRBV7-2
CASSKGGSQETQYF TRBJ2-5 TRBV7-2
CASSYAGRQDNYGYTF TRBJ1-2 TRBV6-2/TRBV6-3
CASSLTQLPYGYTF TRBJ1-2 TRBV5-4
CATSRRVSVEPRGYTF TRBJ1-2 TRBV15
CASSLGTLRVPEAFF TRBJ1-1 TRBV11-3
CASSQEWATGELFF TRBJ2-2 TRBV4-2
CASSLTPGAFVEKLFF TRBJ1-4 TRBV3-1/TRBV3-2
CASSAGTGSYGYTF TRBJ1-2 TRBV5-1
CASSSQDQRHNSPLHF TRBJ1-6 TRBV7-2
CASSAHRVPGTEAFF TRBJ1-1 TRBV7-9
CARSPLLRETQYF TRBJ2-5 TRBV5-3
CASSLGDRNTEAFF TRBJ1-1 TRBV5-1
CAWSPQGANEAFF TRBJ1-1 TRBV30
CASSDGAGTNTEAFF TRBJ1-1 TRBV6-4
CASSVGGQAVDEQFF TRBJ2-1 TRBV9
CASSLGGASSYEQYF TRBJ2-7 TRBV7-6
CASSLGGYNEQFF TRBJ2-1 TRBV11-2
CASSLRSRDEKLFF TRBJ1-4 TRBV5-5
CASSYSGQGNEQYF TRBJ2-7 TRBV6-5
CASSLSGGSTDTQYF TRBJ2-3 TRBV28
CASSQQSVNEKLFF TRBJ1-4 TRBV7-6
CATSSLSGTGGRGGNTIYF TRBJ1-3 TRBV15
CASSLFGTGSYEQYF TRBJ2-7 TRBV13
CASSIGQAGSGNTIYF TRBJ1-3 TRBV19
CSVEDNEQFF TRBJ2-1 TRBV29-1
CASSSQGAPTNEKLFF TRBJ1-4 TRBV5-4
CASSSGAGTSLVKFF TRBJ2-1 TRBV7-7